This TCR beta chain was captured by sequencing in a study of identical twins. TCRdb recomputed calls from the 5' RACE reads with MiXCR, one row per CDR3 protein. The sample has some 730,000 distinct CDR3 sequences; roughly 18% are singletons. Germline V gives CDR1 DFQATT, CDR2 SNEGSKA (reference sequence). V was clipped by 5 bases and J by 7 bases, with 21 bases between them. The CDR3 contains 15 residues. In addition, the sample was reused for a study of T cells expressing NK-cell markers. Per that paper: Topping the CD3+CD56-NKG2C+ fraction as well were these clonotypes, in a few donors.

This receptor was obtained from a young woman in good health. Sample: PBMCs. The gene calls are TRBV20-1 and TRBJ2-4; D might be TRBD1 or TRBD2, each matching 6 bases. CDR3 nucleotides: TGCAGTGCTCAGGGGACCGCGGGGCCCCGGAACATTCAGTACTTC. It encodes CSAQGTAGPRNIQYF.